The 8 T cell receptor beta chains listed next were all sequenced from one sample in a study of T cell responses to AZD1222 COVID-19 vaccine. Generated by immunoSEQ multiplex PCR, the TCRdb table keeps only in-frame clones and is missing some. The sample consists of 95,000 to 150,000 clones, roughly 84% of them appearing once. The sequencing used peripheral blood, collected on day 0 of AZD1222 vaccination. These receptors all stem from an adult in good health.

The gene calls are TRBV11-2 and TRBJ1-6, with a weak D call TRBD1 (6 bases). The germline gives CDR1 SGHAT, CDR2 FQNNGV. The CDR3 consists of 13 residues. The V end lost 3 bases, the J end lost 6 bases, and 6 bases lay between the germline ends. The CDR3 coding sequence is TGTGCCAGCAGCTTGGGGGCTAATTCACCCCTCCACTTT. This codes for CASSLGANSPLHF.

This clone was observed once. V and J are TRBV28 and TRBJ2-5; the D gene is possibly TRBD2 (5 bases). The germline CDR1 and CDR2 sequences are MDHEN and SYDVKM. V lost 4 bases and J lost 9, with 12 bases in between. The CDR3 has 12 amino acids. The CDR3 spells CASSYGGGPQYF. CDR3 sequence (DNA): TGTGCCAGCAGTTATGGAGGTGGGCCCCAGTACTTC.

This chain uses TRBV5-1 with TRBJ1-1; no clear D gene. The V end was cut by 0 bases, the J end by 0 bases, with 9 bases between. In germline, CDR1 is SGHRS, CDR2 YFSETQ. The CDR3 sequence is 15 residues long. In DNA form, the CDR3 reads TGCGCCAGCAGCTTGGCGCCCGAGATGAACACTGAAGCTTTCTTT. This gives the protein CASSLAPEMNTEAFF.

The gene calls are TRBV25-1 and TRBJ2-2, with D unresolved. The CDR3 is 14 amino acids. The germline CDR1 and CDR2 sequences are MGHDK and SYGVNS. Trimming stripped 0 bases from V and 7 bases from J, with 9 bases between. The chain's CDR3 is CASSEYGPHGELFF. The CDR3 DNA follows: TGTGCCAGCAGTGAATACGGGCCGCACGGGGAGCTGTTTTTT.

The chain links TRBV19 to TRBJ1-2; no reliable D call. Germline lookup yields CDR1 LNHDA and CDR2 SQIVND (reference sequence). V lost 6 bases and J lost 8, with 13 bases in between. The CDR3 length is 12 residues. The CDR3 bases are TGTGCCAGTAGCCCTGGGGAATTCGGCTACACCTTC. It encodes CASSPGEFGYTF.

DNA of the CDR3: TGTGCCACCAGCAGAGATCTTGCGGGAAACACTGAAGCTTTCTTT. This translates into CATSRDLAGNTEAFF. This chain uses TRBV15 with TRBJ1-1; the D is unclear. Germline CDR1 is LNHNV and CDR2 is YYDKDF (reference sequence). The V gene lost 0 bases and the J gene lost 2 bases, with 10 bases spanning the gap. This CDR3 has 15 residues.

V and J are TRBV28 and TRBJ1-4; weak D call: TRBD1 (6 bases). CDR1 and CDR2 (germline): MDHEN, SYDVKM. Deletions cut 6 bases from V and 8 bases from J, with 19 bases between. CDR3 length equals 15 residues. CDR3 nucleotide sequence: TGTGCCAGCAGCTCTCGGAGAGCGGGGGGCGAAAAACTGTTTTTT. Protein: CASSSRRAGGEKLFF. The variable domain in full, completed from reference TRBV28 and TRBJ1-4, reads DVKVTQSSRYLVKRTGEKVFLECVQDMDHENMFWYRQDPGLGLRLIYFSYDVKMKEKGDIPEGYSVSREKKERFSLILESASTNQTSMYLCASSSRRAGGEKLFFGSGTQLSVL.

J is TRBJ2-3 and V is TRBV28; perhaps TRBD2 as D (5 bases). Trimming shortened V by 2 bases and J by 3 bases, and 15 bases separated the two germline ends. CDR1 MDHEN and CDR2 SYDVKM come from the germline V gene. This CDR3 is 16 amino acids long. The CDR3, as DNA: TGTGCCAGCAGTTTAGAGGGCCTAGGAAGGACAGATACGCAGTATTTT. This gives the protein CASSLEGLGRTDTQYF.